What follows are 2 T cell receptor beta chains derived from one specimen sequenced in a study of CD8 T cells in ankylosing spondylitis. Antigens for these TCRs are unknown. Whole-study results and caveats: Characteristic of ankylosing spondylitis blood, it appeared, was a TCR beta motif comprising eight highly homologous variants.

MiXCR, run by TCRdb on the 5' RACE reads, gives a single entry per CDR3 protein. This table holds about 90,000 distinct CDR3 sequences, approximately 9.6% found once. The source material was blood, either unsorted or a sorted T cell fraction (not recorded which). These TCRs come from a male donor with ankylosing spondylitis.

Only a few counts were recorded for this clonotype. The chain is built from TRBV27 and TRBJ2-7; D remains unclear. This CDR3 has 13 residues. In germline, CDR1 is MNHEY, CDR2 SMNVEV (reference sequence). V dropped 4 bases and J dropped 0 bases, with 7 bases sitting between them. The CDR3 reads CASSSRSSYEQYF. CDR3 coding DNA: TGTGCCAGCAGTTCCCGGAGCTCCTACGAGCAGTACTTC.

This clonotype came up many times. The chain links TRBV7-2 to TRBJ2-7; D is possibly TRBD1 (6 bases). The germline V and J ends were trimmed by 5 bases and 5 bases, with 13 bases remaining between them. This CDR3 region has 13 residues. CDR1 is SGHTA and CDR2 is FQGNSA in the germline V gene. The CDR3 loop reads CASSPSPGDEQYV. The CDR3 region has the DNA TGTGCCAGCAGCCCCTCCCCAGGGGACGAGCAGTACGTC.